These T cell receptor beta chains were read from a single sample in a study of T cells in Graves' hyperthyroidism and ophthalmopathy. TCRdb itself ran the multiplex PCR reads through MiXCR, one entry per CDR3 protein. The sample holds around 350,000 distinct CDR3 sequences; about 14% are singletons and the top ten take around a fifth. Specimen: blood. The receptor set was obtained from a woman younger than 45 with Graves' ophthalmopathy. Both conserved end residues are part of each CDR3. Fields, in order: CDR3 DNA, CDR3 protein, D gene, V gene, clone size, J gene. D genes are given only for firm matches. Expanded clones get a size class; other rows say once, few or many, or leave the size out.

CDR3nt: TGTGCCAGCAGCCAAGATGCCCCGTTCGTGGGCGAAAAGAATGAGCAGTTCTTC
CDR3aa: CASSQDAPFVGEKNEQFF
d_gene: NA
v_gene: TRBV3-1
abundance: many
j_gene: TRBJ2-1

CDR3nt: TGTGCCAGCAGCCCCCTGGACTATGGCTACACCTTC
CDR3aa: CASSPLDYGYTF
d_gene: NA
v_gene: TRBV11-2
abundance: few
j_gene: TRBJ1-2

CDR3nt: TGTGCCAGCAGTTACCTGCCAGGGGGTAATTTGGAAAAACTGTTTTTT
CDR3aa: CASSYLPGGNLEKLFF
d_gene: TRBD1
v_gene: TRBV12-3/TRBV12-4
abundance: many
j_gene: TRBJ1-4

CDR3nt: TGTGCCAGTAGTATAGGAGGCAGGGGGCGGAATCAGCCCCAGCATTTT
CDR3aa: CASSIGGRGRNQPQHF
d_gene: TRBD1
v_gene: TRBV19
abundance: few
j_gene: TRBJ1-5

CDR3nt: TGTGCCAGCAGTCCAGGGACAGTCCCCGGGGAGCTGTTTTTT
CDR3aa: CASSPGTVPGELFF
d_gene: TRBD1
v_gene: TRBV28
abundance: many
j_gene: TRBJ2-2

CDR3nt: TGTGCCAGCAGCCTGGGACAAAGCCAGCCCCAGCATTTT
CDR3aa: CASSLGQSQPQHF
d_gene: NA
v_gene: TRBV7-6
abundance: few
j_gene: TRBJ1-5

CDR3nt: TGTGCCAGCAGCACAGACTCGAACACCGGGGAGCTGTTTTTT
CDR3aa: CASSTDSNTGELFF
d_gene: NA
v_gene: TRBV5-8
abundance: NA
j_gene: TRBJ2-2

CDR3nt: TGTGCCAGCACCCAGACCGATCAGCCCCAGCATTTT
CDR3aa: CASTQTDQPQHF
d_gene: NA
v_gene: TRBV28
abundance: many
j_gene: TRBJ1-5

CDR3nt: TGTGCCACCAGCAGAGATCTCGGGATGGAGACCCAGTACTTC
CDR3aa: CATSRDLGMETQYF
d_gene: NA
v_gene: TRBV15
abundance: many
j_gene: TRBJ2-5

CDR3nt: TGTGCCAGCAGCACCCGGGACAGGGAATCAGAGACCCAGTACTTC
CDR3aa: CASSTRDRESETQYF
d_gene: TRBD1
v_gene: TRBV28
abundance: many
j_gene: TRBJ2-5

CDR3nt: TGTGCCAGCAGCTTAGACAGGATCGGGGCTTTCTTT
CDR3aa: CASSLDRIGAFF
d_gene: NA
v_gene: TRBV11-2
abundance: many
j_gene: TRBJ1-1

CDR3nt: TGTGCCAGCAGTGACGCCCGGAAGGAAAAACTGTTTTTT
CDR3aa: CASSDARKEKLFF
d_gene: NA
v_gene: TRBV25-1
abundance: NA
j_gene: TRBJ1-4

CDR3nt: TGTGCCAGCAGCCGCCCCCGGGCACCCCTCCACTTT
CDR3aa: CASSRPRAPLHF
d_gene: NA
v_gene: TRBV14
abundance: few
j_gene: TRBJ1-6

CDR3nt: TGTGCCACCAGCAGAGATACAGGGTCTAGGGTCTTC
CDR3aa: CATSRDTGSRVF
d_gene: NA
v_gene: TRBV15
abundance: few
j_gene: TRBJ2-1

CDR3nt: TGCAGTGCTAGAAGACAGGGTTCGGGCAATCAGCCCCAGCATTTT
CDR3aa: CSARRQGSGNQPQHF
d_gene: TRBD1
v_gene: TRBV20-1
abundance: many
j_gene: TRBJ1-5

CDR3nt: TGTGCCACCAGCAGAGATTTTTGGTCTTCGAGCGGGGGGCCTATGGGGGCCAATGAGCAGTTCTTC
CDR3aa: CATSRDFWSSSGGPMGANEQFF
d_gene: TRBD2
v_gene: TRBV15
abundance: few
j_gene: TRBJ2-1

CDR3nt: TGTGCCAGCAGCTTGCGGCGGAACACTGAAGCTTTCTTT
CDR3aa: CASSLRRNTEAFF
d_gene: NA
v_gene: TRBV11-2
abundance: many
j_gene: TRBJ1-1

CDR3nt: TGTGCCAGCAGCTTAAGGTCTTCGGCCGGGTCCATCCAGCCCCAGCATTTT
CDR3aa: CASSLRSSAGSIQPQHF
d_gene: NA
v_gene: TRBV7-2
abundance: NA
j_gene: TRBJ1-5

CDR3nt: TGTGCCAGCAGCCCCCCGGGGGTTAATGAAAAACTGTTTTTT
CDR3aa: CASSPPGVNEKLFF
d_gene: NA
v_gene: TRBV7-9
abundance: NA
j_gene: TRBJ1-4

CDR3nt: TGTGCCAGCAGCGGAAGGGCAGCCTTCCCGAACACCGGGGAGCTGTTTTTT
CDR3aa: CASSGRAAFPNTGELFF
d_gene: NA
v_gene: TRBV7-8
abundance: NA
j_gene: TRBJ2-2

CDR3nt: TGTGCCAGCAGCTCCCGGACAGGGGGCTACGAGCAGTACTTC
CDR3aa: CASSSRTGGYEQYF
d_gene: TRBD1
v_gene: TRBV5-8
abundance: many
j_gene: TRBJ2-7

CDR3nt: TGTGCCAGTAGTATGACTAGCGGCTCCTACGAGCAGTACTTC
CDR3aa: CASSMTSGSYEQYF
d_gene: TRBD2
v_gene: TRBV19
abundance: many
j_gene: TRBJ2-7

CDR3nt: TGTGCCTGGAGTGCTACCAGTCAGCCCCAGCATTTT
CDR3aa: CAWSATSQPQHF
d_gene: NA
v_gene: TRBV30
abundance: NA
j_gene: TRBJ1-5

CDR3nt: TGCAGTGCTAGGGGGACTAGGATCGTCACCATTAGGGAGCAGTTCTTC
CDR3aa: CSARGTRIVTIREQFF
d_gene: TRBD2
v_gene: TRBV20-1
abundance: many
j_gene: TRBJ2-1

CDR3nt: TGTGCCAGCTCACCCGGCACGGGGGCCTTTTTCGAAAAACTGTTTTTT
CDR3aa: CASSPGTGAFFEKLFF
d_gene: NA
v_gene: TRBV18
abundance: many
j_gene: TRBJ1-4

CDR3nt: TGTGCCATCAGTGAGTCGAGAGCGGGGGTCACCGGGGAGCTGTTTTTT
CDR3aa: CAISESRAGVTGELFF
d_gene: TRBD2
v_gene: TRBV10-3
abundance: many
j_gene: TRBJ2-2

CDR3nt: TGTGCCAGCAGTTTAGGCGGGTCCGGCACGAGCTATGGCTACACCTTC
CDR3aa: CASSLGGSGTSYGYTF
d_gene: NA
v_gene: TRBV28
abundance: many
j_gene: TRBJ1-2

CDR3nt: TGCGCCAGCAGCCCCATAGCGGGGGGATATGACGAGCAGTACTTC
CDR3aa: CASSPIAGGYDEQYF
d_gene: TRBD2
v_gene: TRBV5-1
abundance: many
j_gene: TRBJ2-7

CDR3nt: TGTGCCAGCACCCCAAGAGACACGCACAATCAGCCCCAGCATTTT
CDR3aa: CASTPRDTHNQPQHF
d_gene: NA
v_gene: TRBV28
abundance: many
j_gene: TRBJ1-5

CDR3nt: TGTGCCACCAGTGACCCAAATACGGGGCAGTACTTC
CDR3aa: CATSDPNTGQYF
d_gene: NA
v_gene: TRBV24-1
abundance: many
j_gene: TRBJ2-7

CDR3nt: TGTGCCAGCAGTTTATCGAGGAGCGGGGGGTCTGATGAGCAGTTCTTC
CDR3aa: CASSLSRSGGSDEQFF
d_gene: TRBD2
v_gene: TRBV27
abundance: many
j_gene: TRBJ2-1

CDR3nt: TGTGCCAGCAGACTCAAAGCGGGGCCCCCGGGGACCCAGTACTTC
CDR3aa: CASRLKAGPPGTQYF
d_gene: TRBD2
v_gene: TRBV6-2/TRBV6-3
abundance: few
j_gene: TRBJ2-5

CDR3nt: TGTGCCAGCAGGGGGGGGGGGGGAAACATTCAGTACTTC
CDR3aa: CASRGGGGNIQYF
d_gene: TRBD2
v_gene: TRBV2
abundance: NA
j_gene: TRBJ2-4

CDR3nt: TGTGCCAGCAGACAAAAAGTCACCGGGGAGCTGTTTTTT
CDR3aa: CASRQKVTGELFF
d_gene: NA
v_gene: TRBV3-1
abundance: few
j_gene: TRBJ2-2

CDR3nt: TGTGCCAGCAGCTCAAGGGGCACTATTCGGGAGACCCAGTACTTC
CDR3aa: CASSSRGTIRETQYF
d_gene: NA
v_gene: TRBV7-3
abundance: NA
j_gene: TRBJ2-5

CDR3nt: TGCAGTGCCATGGACGCGGTTAATCAGCCCCAGCATTTT
CDR3aa: CSAMDAVNQPQHF
d_gene: NA
v_gene: TRBV20-1
abundance: many
j_gene: TRBJ1-5

CDR3nt: TGCGCCAGCAGCCAAGAAGGACAGGGGGTGGCCACAGATACGCAGTATTTT
CDR3aa: CASSQEGQGVATDTQYF
d_gene: TRBD1
v_gene: TRBV4-1
abundance: few
j_gene: TRBJ2-3

CDR3nt: TGTGCCAGCAACAATAACGCCTACAATGAGCAGTTCTTC
CDR3aa: CASNNNAYNEQFF
d_gene: NA
v_gene: TRBV5-4
abundance: many
j_gene: TRBJ2-1

CDR3nt: TGTGCCAGTAGTCTACAGGGGCTGGGTGGCGAGCAGTACTTC
CDR3aa: CASSLQGLGGEQYF
d_gene: TRBD1
v_gene: TRBV19
abundance: NA
j_gene: TRBJ2-7

CDR3nt: TGTGCCAGCAGCATCGGGACAGGGATGAACGAGCAGTACTTC
CDR3aa: CASSIGTGMNEQYF
d_gene: TRBD1
v_gene: TRBV27
abundance: many
j_gene: TRBJ2-7

CDR3nt: TGTGCCAGCAGTTACTCACAGAGGAATCAGCCCCAGCATTTT
CDR3aa: CASSYSQRNQPQHF
d_gene: NA
v_gene: TRBV6-6
abundance: many
j_gene: TRBJ1-5

CDR3nt: TGCAGCGTTTCGGACAGGGGTCTACAGAACACCGGGGAGCTGTTTTTT
CDR3aa: CSVSDRGLQNTGELFF
d_gene: TRBD1
v_gene: TRBV29-1
abundance: many
j_gene: TRBJ2-2

CDR3nt: TGTGCCAGCATGACCCAGGGTCCGACCTACACCTTC
CDR3aa: CASMTQGPTYTF
d_gene: NA
v_gene: TRBV2
abundance: many
j_gene: TRBJ1-2

CDR3nt: TGTGCCAGCAGCGCCCCGGGAGCCTTGGGCTACACCTTC
CDR3aa: CASSAPGALGYTF
d_gene: NA
v_gene: TRBV13
abundance: many
j_gene: TRBJ1-2

CDR3nt: TGCAGTGCTAGAGACTTCGGGACAGCGAACACCGGGGAGCTGTTTTTT
CDR3aa: CSARDFGTANTGELFF
d_gene: TRBD1
v_gene: TRBV20-1
abundance: many
j_gene: TRBJ2-2

CDR3nt: TGTGCCAGCAGCTTACGCAGCCAATTGAACACTGAAGCTTTCTTT
CDR3aa: CASSLRSQLNTEAFF
d_gene: NA
v_gene: TRBV7-8
abundance: many
j_gene: TRBJ1-1

CDR3nt: TGCAGCGTTGTAAGACAGCGCTACGAGCAGTACTTC
CDR3aa: CSVVRQRYEQYF
d_gene: NA
v_gene: TRBV29-1
abundance: many
j_gene: TRBJ2-7

CDR3nt: TGTGCCAGCAGCTTAGAGTCGCGGGCGCGCTCCTACGAGCAGTACTTC
CDR3aa: CASSLESRARSYEQYF
d_gene: NA
v_gene: TRBV11-3
abundance: many
j_gene: TRBJ2-7

CDR3nt: TGTGCCAGCAGTTTGTACCTAGCGGGGGGCGCCGACGAGCAGTACTTC
CDR3aa: CASSLYLAGGADEQYF
d_gene: TRBD2
v_gene: TRBV12-3/TRBV12-4
abundance: few
j_gene: TRBJ2-7

CDR3nt: TGTGCCACCAGCACAGGGACAAGCTCCTACAATGAGCAGTTCTTC
CDR3aa: CATSTGTSSYNEQFF
d_gene: NA
v_gene: TRBV24-1
abundance: many
j_gene: TRBJ2-1

CDR3nt: TGCAGTGCCGCAAGACAGGGAACAAACTACGAGCAGTACTTC
CDR3aa: CSAARQGTNYEQYF
d_gene: TRBD1
v_gene: TRBV20-1
abundance: many
j_gene: TRBJ2-7

CDR3nt: TGTGCCAGCAGTGCCGGCGGACACAATGAGCAGTTCTTC
CDR3aa: CASSAGGHNEQFF
d_gene: NA
v_gene: TRBV7-9
abundance: many
j_gene: TRBJ2-1